This T cell receptor (beta chain) emerged from a study of T cells expressing NK-cell markers. Across the study: The study sequenced eight donors, seven HCMV-seropositive and one seronegative. Points from the study as a whole: Dominant NKG2C+ clonotypes made up roughly 1.0-7.0% of CD8+ T cells in roughly six donors. Leadership of the CD3+CD56-NKG2C+ fraction also belonged to these clonotypes in four donors.

A note on this clonotype: The antigen is undetermined.

Scientists made TCR beta cDNA using 5'RACE template switching with UMIs. From its re-call of the 5' RACE reads, TCRdb lists each CDR3 protein once, without DNA. The sample data list about 260,000 distinct CDR3 sequences. Material: blood T cells: a sorted CD56 or NKG2C T cell subset, CD4+ or CD8+ T cells, or bulk PBMC T cells (not recorded which). This clonotype originated in a woman between 18 and 75 years old in good health.

The CDR3: CASRGRASGAPDTQYF. The J gene is TRBJ2-3, the V gene TRBV6-2 or TRBV6-3; TCRdb's D call of TRBD2 is untestable without DNA. This CDR3 has 16 amino acids. Germline V gene data show CDR1 as MNHEY and CDR2 as SVGEGT.